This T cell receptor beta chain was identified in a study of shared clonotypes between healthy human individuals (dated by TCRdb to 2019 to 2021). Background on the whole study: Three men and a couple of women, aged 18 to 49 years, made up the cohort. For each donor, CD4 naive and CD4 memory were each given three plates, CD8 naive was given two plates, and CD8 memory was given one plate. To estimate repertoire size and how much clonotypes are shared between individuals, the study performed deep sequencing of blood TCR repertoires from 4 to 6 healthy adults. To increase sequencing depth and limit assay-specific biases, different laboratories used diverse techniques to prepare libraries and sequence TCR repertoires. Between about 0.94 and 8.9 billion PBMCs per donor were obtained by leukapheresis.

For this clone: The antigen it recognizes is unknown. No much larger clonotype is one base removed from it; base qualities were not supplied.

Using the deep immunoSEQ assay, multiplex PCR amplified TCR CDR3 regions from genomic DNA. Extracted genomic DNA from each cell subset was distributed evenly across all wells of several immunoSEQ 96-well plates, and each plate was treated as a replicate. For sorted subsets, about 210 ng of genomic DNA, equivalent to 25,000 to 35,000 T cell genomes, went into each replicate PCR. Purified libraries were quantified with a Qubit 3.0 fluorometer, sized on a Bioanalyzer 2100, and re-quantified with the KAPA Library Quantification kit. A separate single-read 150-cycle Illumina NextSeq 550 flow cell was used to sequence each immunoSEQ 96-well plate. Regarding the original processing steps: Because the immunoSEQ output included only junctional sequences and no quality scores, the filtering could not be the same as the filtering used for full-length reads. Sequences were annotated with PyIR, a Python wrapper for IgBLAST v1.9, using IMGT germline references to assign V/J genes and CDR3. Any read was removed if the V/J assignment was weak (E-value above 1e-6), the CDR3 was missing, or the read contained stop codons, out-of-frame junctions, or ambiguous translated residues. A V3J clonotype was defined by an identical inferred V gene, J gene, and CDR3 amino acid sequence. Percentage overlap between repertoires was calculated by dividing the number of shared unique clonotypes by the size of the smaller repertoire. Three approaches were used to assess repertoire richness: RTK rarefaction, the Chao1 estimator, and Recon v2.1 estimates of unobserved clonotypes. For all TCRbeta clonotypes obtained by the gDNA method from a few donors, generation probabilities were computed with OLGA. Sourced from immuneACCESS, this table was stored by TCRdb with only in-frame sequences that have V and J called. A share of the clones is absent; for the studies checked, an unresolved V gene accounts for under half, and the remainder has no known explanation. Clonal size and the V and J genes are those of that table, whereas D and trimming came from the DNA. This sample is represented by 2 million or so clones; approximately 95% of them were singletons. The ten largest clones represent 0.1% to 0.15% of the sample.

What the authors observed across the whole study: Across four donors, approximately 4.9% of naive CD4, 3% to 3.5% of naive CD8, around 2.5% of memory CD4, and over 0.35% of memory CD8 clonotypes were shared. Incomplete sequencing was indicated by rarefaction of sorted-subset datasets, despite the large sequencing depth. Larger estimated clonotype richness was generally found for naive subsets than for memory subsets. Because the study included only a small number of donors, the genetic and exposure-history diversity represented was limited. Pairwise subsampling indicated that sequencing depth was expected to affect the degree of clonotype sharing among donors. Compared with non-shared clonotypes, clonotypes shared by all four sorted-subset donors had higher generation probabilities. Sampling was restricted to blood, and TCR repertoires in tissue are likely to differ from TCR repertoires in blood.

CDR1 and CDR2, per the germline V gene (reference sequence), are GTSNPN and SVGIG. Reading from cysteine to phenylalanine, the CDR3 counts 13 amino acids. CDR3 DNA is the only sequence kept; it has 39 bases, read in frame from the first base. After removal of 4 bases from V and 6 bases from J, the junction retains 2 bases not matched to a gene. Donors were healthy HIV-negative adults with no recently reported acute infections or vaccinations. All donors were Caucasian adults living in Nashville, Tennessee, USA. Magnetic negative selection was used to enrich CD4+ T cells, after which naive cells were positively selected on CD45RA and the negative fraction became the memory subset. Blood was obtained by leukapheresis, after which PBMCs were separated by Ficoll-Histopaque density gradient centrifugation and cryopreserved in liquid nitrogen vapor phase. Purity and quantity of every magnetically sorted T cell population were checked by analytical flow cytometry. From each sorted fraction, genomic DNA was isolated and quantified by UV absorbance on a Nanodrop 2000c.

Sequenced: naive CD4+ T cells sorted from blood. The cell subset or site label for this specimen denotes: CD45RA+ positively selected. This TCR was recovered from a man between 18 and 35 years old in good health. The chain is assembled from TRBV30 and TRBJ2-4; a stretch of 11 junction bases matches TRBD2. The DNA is TGTGCCTGGAAGCTAGCGGGAGGAAACATTCAGTACTTC. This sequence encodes CAWKLAGGNIQYF.